In this sample, the clone carrying this T cell receptor (beta chain) turned up a few times. The CDR3 consists of 21 residues. CDR1 is SNHLY and CDR2 is FYNNEI in the germline V gene. V lost 0 bases and J lost 4; bases outside the gene matches: 16. Treatment noted: 15 to 20 received Ad26.COV2.S at low or high dose, single or two shots; 5 received placebo; per-sample allocation not given. Sample collection was performed on day 63 after the first vaccine or placebo injection. Boston provided a donor who was an adult aged 18-55 years. This sample is part of a study of Ad26.COV2.S vaccination and SARS-CoV-2 variants. About the research overall: Once or twice, 56 days apart, Ad26.COV2.S was delivered intramuscularly.

Data came from immunoSEQ multiplex PCR; TCRdb stores just in-frame clones and leaves some out. The sample lists more than 300,000 clones; roughly 90% were seen once. This sequence was found in a person aged 18-65 years who received the Ad26.COV2.S COVID-19 vaccine or a placebo. Here the sequenced sample was peripheral blood, taken in a trial of Ad26.COV2.S vaccine versus placebo. The rearrangement joins TRBV2 to TRBJ2-7; 15 nucleotides align to TRBD2. The CDR3 DNA reads TGTGCCAGCAGTGAAGCTTTTCGAACCGGGACTAGCGGGGGGTTTTCGTACGAGCAGTACTTC. This gives the protein CASSEAFRTGTSGGFSYEQYF.